Described below is a single T cell receptor beta chain sequence and its context. The target antigen is unknown. Germline V lookup: CDR1 LNHDA, CDR2 SQIVND (reference sequence). V lost 8 bases and J 4 bases, leaving 12 bases between the germline ends. CDR3 size: 13 residues. The data were taken from a study of T cell responses to AZD1222 COVID-19 vaccine. Study conclusions and caveats: Reportedly, nearly half the spike-specific TCRs target unmutated variant regions. Spike-specific TCR repertoires showed rising breadth and depth after two AZD1222 doses.

Method: immunoSEQ multiplex PCR; TCRdb's copy keeps in-frame clones and lacks some. The data show some 65,000 clones, 75% to 85% seen once. The V and J genes are TRBV19 and TRBJ2-1; unclear D gene. The sequences come from peripheral blood, collected on day 0 of MenACWY control vaccination. This receptor was identified in an adult in good health. CDR3 amino acids: CASATATYNEQFF. CDR3 DNA sequence: TGTGCCAGTGCCACAGCTACGTACAATGAGCAGTTCTTC.